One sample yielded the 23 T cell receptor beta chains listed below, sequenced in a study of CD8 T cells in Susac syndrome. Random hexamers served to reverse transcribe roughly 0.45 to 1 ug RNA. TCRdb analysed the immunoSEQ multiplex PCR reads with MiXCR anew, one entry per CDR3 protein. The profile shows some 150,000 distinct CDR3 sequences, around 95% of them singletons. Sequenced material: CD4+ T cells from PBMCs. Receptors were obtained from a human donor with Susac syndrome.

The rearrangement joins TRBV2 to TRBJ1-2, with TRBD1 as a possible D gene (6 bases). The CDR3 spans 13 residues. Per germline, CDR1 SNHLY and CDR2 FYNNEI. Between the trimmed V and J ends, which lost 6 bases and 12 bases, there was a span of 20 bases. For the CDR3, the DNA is TGTGCCAGCAGGCCAAACGGGACACCCGGAAACACCTTC. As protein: CASRPNGTPGNTF.

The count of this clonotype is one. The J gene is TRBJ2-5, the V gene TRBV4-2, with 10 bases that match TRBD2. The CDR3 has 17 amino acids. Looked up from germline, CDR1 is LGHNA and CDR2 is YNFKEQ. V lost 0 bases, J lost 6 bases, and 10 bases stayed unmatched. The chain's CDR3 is CASSQESSGGSWKTQYF. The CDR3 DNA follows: TGTGCCAGCAGCCAAGAGTCTAGCGGGGGATCTTGGAAGACCCAGTACTTC.

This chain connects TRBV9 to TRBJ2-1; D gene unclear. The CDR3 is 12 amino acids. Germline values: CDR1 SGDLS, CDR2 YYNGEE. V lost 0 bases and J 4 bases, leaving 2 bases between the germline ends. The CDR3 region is CASSVEYNEQFF. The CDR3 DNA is TGTGCCAGCAGCGTAGAGTACAATGAGCAGTTCTTC.

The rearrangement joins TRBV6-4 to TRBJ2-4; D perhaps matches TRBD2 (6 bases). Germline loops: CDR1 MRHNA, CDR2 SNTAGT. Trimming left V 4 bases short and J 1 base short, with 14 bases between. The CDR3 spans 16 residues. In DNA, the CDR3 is TGTGCCAGCAGTGGGGGGGTGGCGAGGGCCAAAAACATTCAGTACTTC. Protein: CASSGGVARAKNIQYF.

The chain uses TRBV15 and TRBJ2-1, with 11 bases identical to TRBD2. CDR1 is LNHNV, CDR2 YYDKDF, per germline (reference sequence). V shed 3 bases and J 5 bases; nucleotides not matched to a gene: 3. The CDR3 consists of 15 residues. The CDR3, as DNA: TGTGCCACCAGCAGGGAACTAGCGGGGGACAATGAGCAGTTCTTC. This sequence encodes CATSRELAGDNEQFF.

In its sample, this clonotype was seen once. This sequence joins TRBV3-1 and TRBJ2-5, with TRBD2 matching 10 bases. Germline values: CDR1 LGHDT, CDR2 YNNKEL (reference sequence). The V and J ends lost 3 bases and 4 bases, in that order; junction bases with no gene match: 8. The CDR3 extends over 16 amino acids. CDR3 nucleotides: TGTGCCAGCAGCCAGAACTTAGCGGGGGGAGGAGAGACCCAGTACTTC. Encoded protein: CASSQNLAGGGETQYF.

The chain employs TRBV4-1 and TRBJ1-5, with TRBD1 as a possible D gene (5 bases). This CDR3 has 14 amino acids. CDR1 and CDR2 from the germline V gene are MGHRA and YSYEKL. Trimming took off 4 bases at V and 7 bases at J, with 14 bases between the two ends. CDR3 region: CASSLSSWDQPQHF. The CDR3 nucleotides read TGCGCCAGCAGCCTTAGCTCCTGGGACCAGCCCCAGCATTTT.

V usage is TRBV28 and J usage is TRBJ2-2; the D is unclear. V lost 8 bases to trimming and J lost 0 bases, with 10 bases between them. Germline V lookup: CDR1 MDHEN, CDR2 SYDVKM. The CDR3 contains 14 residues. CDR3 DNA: TGTGCCAGCCTTTCCCCGGCGAACACCGGGGAGCTGTTTTTT. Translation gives CASLSPANTGELFF.

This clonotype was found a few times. As DNA, the CDR3 is TGTGCCAGCAGCCGGGGGGCCTATGGCTACACCTTC. Translating it yields CASSRGAYGYTF. The chain recombines TRBV28 with TRBJ1-2; D is perhaps TRBD1 (6 bases). With 6 bases removed from V and 4 bases from J, the gap between germline ends came to 9 bases. The CDR3 contains 12 residues. Looked up from germline, CDR1 is MDHEN and CDR2 is SYDVKM.

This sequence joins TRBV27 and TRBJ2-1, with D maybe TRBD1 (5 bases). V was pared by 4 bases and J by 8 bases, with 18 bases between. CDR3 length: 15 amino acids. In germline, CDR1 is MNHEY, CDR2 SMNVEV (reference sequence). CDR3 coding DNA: TGTGCCAGCAGTTCCCCTAGGGGTTCCTCCGATGAGCAGTTCTTC. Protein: CASSSPRGSSDEQFF.

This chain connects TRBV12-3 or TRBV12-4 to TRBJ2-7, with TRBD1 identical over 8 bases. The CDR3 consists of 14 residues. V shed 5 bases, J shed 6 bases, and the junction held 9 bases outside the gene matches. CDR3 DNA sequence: TGTGCCAGCAGTCCAGGACAGGGACATACCGAGCAGTACTTC. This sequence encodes CASSPGQGHTEQYF.

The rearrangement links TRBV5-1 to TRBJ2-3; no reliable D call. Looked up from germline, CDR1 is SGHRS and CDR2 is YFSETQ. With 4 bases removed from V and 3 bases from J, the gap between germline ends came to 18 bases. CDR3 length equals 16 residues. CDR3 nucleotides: TGCGCCAGCAGCAATCCAGCGAGATCTCTGACAGATACGCAGTATTTT. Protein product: CASSNPARSLTDTQYF.

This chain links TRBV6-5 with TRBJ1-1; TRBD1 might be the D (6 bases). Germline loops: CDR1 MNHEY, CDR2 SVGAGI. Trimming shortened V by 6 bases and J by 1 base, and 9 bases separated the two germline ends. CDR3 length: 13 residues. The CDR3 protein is CASRLQGNTEAFF. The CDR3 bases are TGTGCCAGCAGACTACAGGGGAACACTGAAGCTTTCTTT.

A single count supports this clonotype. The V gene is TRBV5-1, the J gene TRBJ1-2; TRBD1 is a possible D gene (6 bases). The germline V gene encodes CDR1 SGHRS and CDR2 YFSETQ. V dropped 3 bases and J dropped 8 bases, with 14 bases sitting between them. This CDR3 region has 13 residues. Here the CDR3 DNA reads TGCGCCAGCAGCTCCTCAGACAGGAACGGCTACACCTTC. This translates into CASSSSDRNGYTF.

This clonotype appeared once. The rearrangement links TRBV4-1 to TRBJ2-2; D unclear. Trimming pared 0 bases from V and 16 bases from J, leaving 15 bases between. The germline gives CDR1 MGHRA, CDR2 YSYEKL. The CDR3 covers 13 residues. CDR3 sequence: CASSQDLGQLQFF. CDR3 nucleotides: TGCGCCAGCAGCCAAGATCTGGGCCAATTGCAGTTTTTT.

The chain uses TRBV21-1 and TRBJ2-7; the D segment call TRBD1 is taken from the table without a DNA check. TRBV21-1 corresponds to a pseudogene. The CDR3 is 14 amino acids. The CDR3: CASSNPSQGGEQYF. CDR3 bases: TGTGCCAGCAGCAATCCATCCCAGGGGGGCGAGCAGTACTTC.

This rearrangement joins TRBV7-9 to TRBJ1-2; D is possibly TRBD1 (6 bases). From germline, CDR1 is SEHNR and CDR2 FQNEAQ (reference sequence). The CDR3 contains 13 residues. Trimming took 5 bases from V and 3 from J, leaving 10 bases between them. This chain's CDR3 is CASSRNRDYGYTF. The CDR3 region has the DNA TGTGCCAGCAGCCGAAACAGGGACTATGGCTACACCTTC.

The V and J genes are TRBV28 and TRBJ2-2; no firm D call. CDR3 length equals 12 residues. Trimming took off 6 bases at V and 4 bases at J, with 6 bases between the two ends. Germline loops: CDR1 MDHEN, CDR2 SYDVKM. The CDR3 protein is CASRKPTGELFF. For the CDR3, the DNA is TGTGCCAGCAGAAAACCCACCGGGGAGCTGTTTTTT.

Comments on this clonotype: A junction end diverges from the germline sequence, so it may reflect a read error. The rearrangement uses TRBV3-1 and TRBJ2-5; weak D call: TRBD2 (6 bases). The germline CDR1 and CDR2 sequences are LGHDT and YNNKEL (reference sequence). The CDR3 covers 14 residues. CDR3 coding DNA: TGTGCCAGCAGTCAAGGTGGGACTCAAGAGACCCAGTACTTC. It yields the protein CASSQGGTQETQYF.

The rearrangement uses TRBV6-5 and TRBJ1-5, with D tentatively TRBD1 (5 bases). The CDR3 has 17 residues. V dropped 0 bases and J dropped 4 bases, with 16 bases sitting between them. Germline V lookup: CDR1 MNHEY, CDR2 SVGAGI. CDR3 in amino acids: CASSYSGRAKYNQPQHF. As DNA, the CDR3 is TGTGCCAGCAGTTACTCGGGCAGGGCAAAGTATAATCAGCCCCAGCATTTT.

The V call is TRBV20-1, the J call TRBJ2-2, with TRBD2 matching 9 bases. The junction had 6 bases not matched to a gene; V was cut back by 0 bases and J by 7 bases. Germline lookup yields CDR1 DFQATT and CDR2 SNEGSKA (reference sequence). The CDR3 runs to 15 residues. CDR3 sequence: CSAREREGPGGELFF. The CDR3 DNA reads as TGCAGTGCTAGAGAGCGGGAGGGCCCAGGCGGGGAGCTGTTTTTT.

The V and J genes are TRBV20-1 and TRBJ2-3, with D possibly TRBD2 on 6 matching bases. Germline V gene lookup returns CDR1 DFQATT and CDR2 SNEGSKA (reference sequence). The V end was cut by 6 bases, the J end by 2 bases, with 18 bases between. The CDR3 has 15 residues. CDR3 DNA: TGCAGTGCCTTAGAGGGAGGCGGGCCCACAGATACGCAGTATTTT. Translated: CSALEGGGPTDTQYF.

The CDR3 DNA reads TGCAGCGTTGTTAAGGTGGCAGATACGCAGTATTTT. Residues: CSVVKVADTQYF. The V call is TRBV29-1, the J call TRBJ2-3; D unclear. Germline-derived CDR1 and CDR2 are SQVTM and ANQGSEA. The CDR3 has 12 residues. The V end lost 4 bases, the J end lost 4 bases, and 9 bases lay between the germline ends.